The T cell receptor beta chain under discussion was sequenced for a study of CD8+CD57+ T cells in acquired aplastic anemia. Study overall: DNA per sorted CD4+ or CD8+ sample ranged about 0.2 to 30 ug, averaging 3.2 ug.

This clonotype occurred many times. Antigen specificity is unknown. This CDR3 comprises 14 residues. V lost 0 bases to trimming and J lost 5 bases, with 11 bases between them. The V gene's germline CDR1 is SGHRS and CDR2 YFSETQ. Whole-study findings and limits: In common between the patients and the controls were twenty-nine CD8+ CDR3 sequences.

Genomic DNA templated the TCR beta VDJ and CDR3 profiling. TCRdb reanalysed the reads using MiXCR and keeps one entry per CDR3 protein. The data contain about 270,000 distinct CDR3 sequences, 55% to 60% of them singletons. The specimen sequenced was sorted CD4+, CD8+, or CD8+CD57+ T cells (not recorded which) from PBMCs. The V and J genes are TRBV5-1 and TRBJ1-2; D unclear. This receptor was identified in a human donor with severe aplastic anemia or a healthy control (not recorded which). Here the CDR3 DNA reads TGCGCCAGCAGCTTGGGATCGAGGGAATATGGCTACACCTTC. This translates into CASSLGSREYGYTF.